This T cell receptor beta chain originates from a study of T cell changes during pregnancy in multiple sclerosis. Measured with immunoSEQ multiplex PCR; TCRdb has only the in-frame clones, and not every one. The sample has some 40,000 clones, 85% to 90% seen once. CDR1 is SGHDT and CDR2 is YYEEEE in the germline V gene. The V segment lost 0 bases and the J segment 1 base; nucleotides outside the gene matches: 2. CDR3 length: 15 amino acids. J is TRBJ2-3 and V is TRBV5-6, with 7 positions matching TRBD1. Material: CD4+ T cells from peripheral blood mononuclear cells, obtained in the first trimester of pregnancy. This receptor was obtained from a female donor with multiple sclerosis, enrolled in a pregnancy study. CDR3 residues: CASSLATGGTDTQYF. The CDR3 DNA reads as TGTGCCAGCAGCTTGGCCACAGGGGGCACAGATACGCAGTATTTT.